The 21 T cell receptor beta chains in this list originate from one sample, sequenced in a study of blood T cell repertoires in COVID-19. Some clones are missing from TCRdb's copy, which holds only in-frame ones; the method was immunoSEQ multiplex PCR. In the table there are 250,000 or so clones, roughly 89% of which are singletons. Sequences were obtained from peripheral blood. The receptors stem from a woman between 40 and 50 years old who had recovered from COVID-19.

This rearrangement joins TRBV11-2 to TRBJ2-5; no definite D call. V lost 5 bases, J lost 4 bases, and 17 bases lay in between. This CDR3 has 15 amino acids. Germline V CDR1 and CDR2: SGHAT, FQNNGV. In nucleotides, the CDR3 is TGTGCCAGCAGCGTGACACCTAAGACACGAGAGACCCAGTACTTC. It is translated as CASSVTPKTRETQYF.

The V gene is TRBV7-7, the J gene TRBJ2-7; D is perhaps TRBD1 (6 bases). This CDR3 has 16 amino acids. The ends were cut back, 1 base at V and 0 bases at J, with 13 bases in the middle. From germline, CDR1 is SSHAT and CDR2 FNYEAQ (reference sequence). The CDR3 nucleotides are TGTGCCAGCAGCTTAGAAGAGCAGGACAGCTCCTACGAGCAGTACTTC. It translates to CASSLEEQDSSYEQYF. Full variable domain (rest looked up from reference TRBV7-7 and TRBJ2-7): GAGVSQSPRYKVTKRGQDVTLRCDPISSHATLYWYQQALGQGPEFLTYFNYEAQPDKSGLPSDRFSAERPEGSISTLTIQRTEQRDSAMYRCASSLEEQDSSYEQYFGPGTRLTVT.

The chain combines TRBV6-5 with TRBJ1-2, with D maybe TRBD1 (6 bases). CDR1 MNHEY and CDR2 SVGAGI come from the germline V gene. The CDR3 runs 15 residues. The ends were cut back, 2 bases at V and 8 bases at J, with 18 bases in the middle. As DNA, the CDR3 is TGTGCCAGCAGTTACGACCCCCTGACAGGAGCCGGCTACACCTTC. Protein: CASSYDPLTGAGYTF.

V is TRBV19 and J is TRBJ2-2, with 8 bases lining up with TRBD1. The J segment lost 0 bases and the V segment lost 7 bases, leaving 13 bases of the junction unmatched. CDR3 length: 18 amino acids. CDR1 is LNHDA and CDR2 is SQIVND in the germline V gene (reference sequence). In nucleotides, the CDR3 is TGTGCCAGTACCGCTCGGGACAGGCCGAACGCGAACACCGGGGAGCTGTTTTTT. Amino acid sequence: CASTARDRPNANTGELFF.

This rearrangement joins TRBV7-2 to TRBJ1-4, with a weak D call TRBD1 (6 bases). The germline V gene encodes CDR1 SGHTA and CDR2 FQGNSA. V lost 2 bases, J lost 13 bases, and 14 bases lay in between. CDR3 length: 13 amino acids. This CDR3 reads CASSLMTRGGLFF. In DNA, the CDR3 is TGTGCCAGCAGCTTAATGACGAGGGGGGGACTGTTTTTT.

The rearrangement links TRBV11-2 to TRBJ1-3; 8 positions match TRBD1. Germline V gives CDR1 SGHAT, CDR2 FQNNGV. The CDR3 is made up of 14 amino acids. V lost 5 bases and J lost 7; bases outside the gene matches: 7. CDR3 loop: CASSQPGGRNTIYF. In DNA form, the CDR3 reads TGTGCCAGCAGCCAACCAGGGGGCCGGAACACCATATATTTT.

This clone was counted a few times. V gene TRBV3-1 (or the pseudogene TRBV3-2) combines with J gene TRBJ1-2, with 7 bases fitting TRBD1. The CDR3 is made up of 14 amino acids. Germline values: CDR1 LGHDT, CDR2 YNNKEL (reference sequence). V lost 5 bases, J lost 4 bases, and 7 bases stayed unmatched. The CDR3 sequence is CASSGDRNIYGYTF. CDR3 DNA: TGTGCCAGCAGCGGGGACAGAAACATCTATGGCTACACCTTC.

In DNA form, the CDR3 reads TGTGCCAGCAGCCAAGATTTGCGTATCGGCGAGCAGTACTTC. Residues: CASSQDLRIGEQYF. The chain uses TRBV3-1 (or the pseudogene TRBV3-2) and TRBJ2-7, with D unresolved. Per germline, CDR1 LGHDT and CDR2 YNNKEL (reference sequence). The CDR3 totals 14 residues. V lost 0 bases to trimming and J lost 6 bases, with 12 bases between them.

The gene calls are TRBV11-3 and TRBJ2-7; 9 nucleotides match TRBD1. The CDR3 runs 15 residues. CDR1 and CDR2 from the germline V gene are SGHNT and YENEEA. The junction had 14 bases not matched to a gene; V was cut back by 8 bases and J by 6 bases. The CDR3 DNA follows: TGTGCCAGCTGTTCCCCGGGACAGGGCTTCTCCGAGCAGTACTTC. It encodes CASCSPGQGFSEQYF.

This chain connects TRBV28 to TRBJ1-5; D is ambiguous. This CDR3 comprises 15 residues. V was clipped by 3 bases and J by 4 bases, with 13 bases between them. CDR1 and CDR2 from the germline V gene are MDHEN and SYDVKM. The CDR3 region has the DNA TGTGCCAGCAGTTTGTCGGTTGCGGGAAATCAGCCCCAGCATTTT. This encodes CASSLSVAGNQPQHF.

The rearrangement joins TRBV9 to TRBJ1-2; the match to TRBD1 covers 7 bases. The CDR3 is 15 residues long. Per the germline V gene, CDR1 is SGDLS and CDR2 is YYNGEE. The V gene end was trimmed by 3 bases and the J gene end by 4 bases; junction bases not matched to a gene: 9. DNA for the CDR3: TGTGCCAGCAGCGGCGGGACAGTTACTATCTATGGCTACACCTTC. This codes for CASSGGTVTIYGYTF.

This clone was seen a handful of times. The chain is built from TRBV19 and TRBJ1-1, with D unresolved. The V and J ends lost 6 bases and 6 bases respectively, with 8 bases between them. Germline CDR1 reads LNHDA; CDR2 reads SQIVND (reference sequence). This CDR3 has 11 amino acids. CDR3 in amino acids: CASRHAAEAFF. CDR3 bases: TGTGCCAGTAGACACGCGGCTGAAGCTTTCTTT.

The gene calls are TRBV5-6 and TRBJ2-7; D remains unclear. Trimming stripped 1 base from V and 1 base from J, with 12 bases between. The germline gives CDR1 SGHDT, CDR2 YYEEEE. The length of the CDR3 is 15 residues. The CDR3 sequence is CASSLLGSPSYEQYF. As DNA, the CDR3 is TGTGCCAGCAGCTTGTTGGGCTCTCCGTCCTACGAGCAGTACTTC.

The chain uses TRBV12-3 or TRBV12-4 and TRBJ2-2; D is perhaps TRBD1 (6 bases). CDR3 length: 13 amino acids. The ends were cut back, 6 bases at V and 1 base at J, with 6 bases in the middle. The CDR3 DNA reads TGTGCCAGCAGGGACAGGAACACCGGGGAGCTGTTTTTT. Translation gives CASRDRNTGELFF.

This clone showed up just once. V and J are TRBV11-3 and TRBJ2-1; 15 bases align to TRBD2. The trim removed 1 base at V and 6 bases at J, leaving 4 bases unmatched. CDR3 length equals 17 residues. Looked up from germline, CDR1 is SGHNT and CDR2 is YENEEA. The CDR3 DNA follows: TGTGCCAGCAGCTTAGCCGGACTAGCGGGGGGGATCAATGAGCAGTTCTTC. It encodes CASSLAGLAGGINEQFF. Drawing the rest from reference TRBV11-3 and TRBJ2-1, the complete variable domain is EAGVVQSPRYKIIEKKQPVAFWCNPISGHNTLYWYLQNLGQGPELLIRYENEEAVDDSQLPKDRFSAERLKGVDSTLKIQPAELGDSAVYLCASSLAGLAGGINEQFFGPGTRLTVL.

V gene TRBV5-1 combines with J gene TRBJ1-3; weak D call: TRBD1 (6 bases). Trimming stripped 7 bases from V and 0 bases from J, with 20 bases between. Germline loops: CDR1 SGHRS, CDR2 YFSETQ. The CDR3 has 17 amino acids. The CDR3 here is CASSPQPDRRSGNTIYF. The DNA for the CDR3 is TGCGCCAGCTCGCCTCAACCAGACAGGCGCTCTGGAAACACCATATATTTT.

This clone has just one count. This chain links TRBV11-3 with TRBJ2-1; 11 positions agree with TRBD1. Germline values: CDR1 SGHNT, CDR2 YENEEA. V was clipped by 4 bases and J by 6 bases; unmatched bases: 2. This CDR3 is built from 14 residues. The CDR3 region is CASSSGTGGNEQFF. The CDR3 DNA sequence: TGTGCCAGCAGCTCAGGGACAGGGGGCAATGAGCAGTTCTTC.

The chain is built from TRBV7-9 and TRBJ2-2; 13 nucleotides align to TRBD2. CDR3 length: 16 residues. Looked up from germline, CDR1 is SEHNR and CDR2 is FQNEAQ (reference sequence). J gave up 6 bases and V 6 bases, and 7 bases lay outside the gene matches. The CDR3 region has the DNA TGTGCCAGCAGTCCTGGGACTAGCGGGGCTGCCGGGGAGCTGTTTTTT. It codes for CASSPGTSGAAGELFF.

V is TRBV18 and J is TRBJ1-1; 7 nucleotides match TRBD1. The junction had 2 bases not matched to a gene; V was cut back by 0 bases and J by 1 base. The CDR3 has 15 amino acids. Germline-derived CDR1 and CDR2 are KGHSH and LQKENI. The CDR3 region has the DNA TGTGCCAGCTCACCACCCGGGACAGCGAACACTGAAGCTTTCTTT. Its translation: CASSPPGTANTEAFF.

The V gene is TRBV6-5, the J gene TRBJ2-2, with D possibly being TRBD2 (6 bases). The CDR3 is made up of 13 amino acids. V was clipped by 6 bases and J by 5 bases, with 10 bases between them. CDR1 is MNHEY and CDR2 is SVGAGI in the germline V gene. The CDR3 DNA reads TGTGCCAGCAGCCCCCGGGAGACCGGGGAGCTGTTTTTT. Its translation: CASSPRETGELFF.

The genes are TRBV28 and TRBJ1-5; 7 bases line up with TRBD1. Trimming cost V 8 bases and J 4 bases; bases outside gene matches: 8. Germline V lookup: CDR1 MDHEN, CDR2 SYDVKM. The CDR3 runs 14 residues. CDR3: CASGWGDRNQPQHF. DNA of the CDR3: TGTGCCAGCGGTTGGGGGGACAGAAATCAGCCCCAGCATTTT.